A selection of T cell receptor beta chains follows, all from one sample in a study of OX40 agonist ivuxolimab in advanced cancers. Assay: immunoSEQ multiplex PCR; the TCRdb copy retains only in-frame clones and omits some. Among some 84,000 clones listed, 89% were seen once. This specimen was CD4+ or CD8+ T cells sorted from blood, taken in a trial of the OX40 agonist ivuxolimab. Receptors originate from an adult with an advanced solid tumor such as melanoma, head and neck, liver or kidney cancer. Both conserved end residues are part of each CDR3. Fields, in order: V gene, J gene, clone size, D gene, CDR3 protein, CDR3 DNA. A D gene is named only where the DNA matches it firmly. Not every row has a clone size; where given, it reads once, few, many or a size class.

TRBV11-2	TRBJ1-1	.	TRBD1	CASSLIVRGRWGNTEAFF	TGTGCCAGCAGCTTAATCGTCAGGGGGCGGTGGGGAAACACTGAAGCTTTCTTT
TRBV6-5	TRBJ1-2	.	.	CASSYSGQVDNYGYTF	TGTGCCAGCAGTTATTCCGGACAAGTGGATAACTATGGCTACACCTTC
TRBV19	TRBJ2-1	few	TRBD1	CASNRGQGAYNEQFF	TGTGCCAGTAACAGGGGACAGGGGGCCTACAATGAGCAGTTCTTC
TRBV5-1	TRBJ1-1	.	.	CASSPGVGERGGTEAFF	TGCGCCAGCAGCCCCGGGGTAGGGGAAAGAGGGGGCACTGAAGCTTTCTTT
TRBV6-5	TRBJ1-1	.	.	CASSSHSTGLTEAFF	TGTGCCAGCAGTTCCCACAGCACGGGACTCACTGAAGCTTTCTTT
TRBV14	TRBJ2-3	.	TRBD2	CASSRGLAGATDTQYF	TGTGCCAGCAGCCGCGGACTAGCGGGAGCCACAGATACGCAGTATTTT
TRBV7-2	TRBJ2-7	.	TRBD2	CASSPRLAGAYEQYF	TGTGCCAGCAGCCCACGACTAGCGGGGGCCTACGAGCAGTACTTC
TRBV5-1	TRBJ2-1	.	TRBD1	CASTIVPGQGYEQFF	TGCGCCAGCACCATTGTCCCGGGACAGGGGTATGAGCAGTTCTTC
TRBV5-1	TRBJ2-2	.	TRBD2	CASSHTSGVGELFF	TGCGCCAGCAGCCACACTAGCGGGGTCGGGGAGCTGTTTTTT
TRBV5-1	TRBJ1-2	.	.	CASSLDGRSNYGYTF	TGCGCCAGCAGCTTGGATGGGAGATCTAACTATGGCTACACCTTC
TRBV5-1	TRBJ2-3	.	TRBD2	CASSLGHGRVQPDTQYF	TGCGCCAGCAGCTTGGGACACGGGAGGGTCCAGCCAGATACGCAGTATTTT
TRBV5-4	TRBJ1-3	.	.	CASSLDFLSGNTIYF	TGTGCCAGCAGCTTGGACTTTCTATCTGGAAACACCATATATTTT
TRBV28	TRBJ2-3	.	TRBD2	CASSQERGGPTDTQYF	TGTGCCAGCAGCCAGGAGCGGGGGGGACCCACAGATACGCAGTATTTT
TRBV2	TRBJ2-1	.	.	CASSPRSDEQFF	TGTGCCAGCAGTCCTAGGAGCGATGAGCAGTTCTTC
TRBV7-9	TRBJ1-2	.	.	CASGGIYGYTF	TGTGCCAGCGGGGGGATCTATGGCTACACCTTC
TRBV19	TRBJ2-3	.	TRBD1	CASSVTGTDTQYF	TGTGCCAGTAGTGTGACAGGGACCGATACGCAGTATTTT
TRBV5-1	TRBJ1-5	.	.	CASSPGGGGNQPQHF	TGCGCCAGCAGCCCCGGCGGGGGCGGCAATCAGCCCCAGCATTTT
TRBV7-3	TRBJ2-3	.	TRBD1	CASSHGQGADTQYF	TGTGCCAGCAGCCACGGACAGGGGGCAGATACGCAGTATTTT
TRBV4-2	TRBJ2-3	once	.	CASSQNLRDFSTDTQYF	TGTGCCAGCAGCCAAAACCTCCGGGACTTTAGCACAGATACGCAGTATTTT
TRBV19	TRBJ1-1	few	.	CASQNKDRYYMNTEAFF	TGTGCCAGCCAGAACAAGGACAGATATTATATGAACACTGAAGCTTTCTTT
TRBV7-3	TRBJ2-5	.	.	CASSPDSRKETQYF	TGTGCCAGCAGCCCCGACAGTAGGAAAGAGACCCAGTACTTC
TRBV7-9	TRBJ1-3	.	.	CASSLRVAGNTIYF	TGTGCCAGCAGCCTCAGGGTAGCAGGAAACACCATATATTTT
TRBV7-6	TRBJ2-2	.	.	CASSLQTGGNTGELFF	TGTGCCAGCAGCTTACAGACTGGGGGTAACACCGGGGAGCTGTTTTTT
TRBV30	TRBJ2-1	.	.	CASTVLTNNEQFF	TGTGCCTCGACAGTGTTAACTAACAATGAGCAGTTCTTC
TRBV4-3	TRBJ2-5	.	TRBD2	CASSPQPLAGGGRETQYF	TGCGCCAGCAGCCCCCAGCCCCTAGCGGGAGGAGGACGGGAGACCCAGTACTTC
TRBV7-2	TRBJ1-2	.	.	CASSKARVAGYTF	TGTGCCAGCAGCAAGGCCAGGGTGGCTGGCTACACCTTC
TRBV15	TRBJ1-5	.	TRBD1	CATSRDYRGKYSNQPQHF	TGTGCCACCAGCAGAGATTACAGGGGAAAGTATAGCAATCAGCCCCAGCATTTT
TRBV19	TRBJ1-6	few	.	CASSIFPQRSPLHF	TGTGCCAGTAGTATTTTTCCCCAACGTTCACCCCTCCACTTT
TRBV10-3	TRBJ2-5	.	TRBD1	CAIRADRGVGETQYF	TGTGCCATCAGGGCTGACAGGGGAGTTGGAGAGACCCAGTACTTC
TRBV2	TRBJ2-5	once	.	CASSEDLWQETQYF	TGTGCCAGCAGTGAAGATCTGTGGCAAGAGACCCAGTACTTC
TRBV6-6	TRBJ2-1	.	.	CASSYSLIGSYNEQFF	TGTGCCAGCAGTTACTCGCTGATAGGCTCCTACAATGAGCAGTTCTTC
TRBV5-1	TRBJ2-3	.	.	CASSEETGPDTQYF	TGCGCCAGCAGCGAGGAAACAGGGCCAGATACGCAGTATTTT
TRBV5-1	TRBJ2-7	.	.	CASSLTGAIYEQYF	TGCGCCAGCAGTTTGACAGGCGCTATTTACGAGCAGTACTTC
TRBV2	TRBJ2-5	once	.	CASSGLGRETQYF	TGTGCCAGCAGTGGACTTGGGAGGGAGACCCAGTACTTC
TRBV29-1	TRBJ1-1	.	TRBD1	CSARGQLNTEAFF	TGCAGCGCCAGGGGACAGCTGAACACTGAAGCTTTCTTT
TRBV7-2	TRBJ2-3	.	TRBD2	CASSLVRTSGNTDTQYF	TGTGCCAGCAGCTTAGTGAGGACTAGCGGGAACACAGATACGCAGTATTTT
TRBV4-2	TRBJ2-1	.	TRBD1	CASSRRDRDNEQFF	TGTGCCAGCAGCCGCCGGGACAGGGACAATGAGCAGTTCTTC
TRBV6-5	TRBJ2-1	.	.	CASSYRLRGIPEQFF	TGTGCCAGCAGTTACAGGCTGAGGGGCATCCCTGAGCAGTTCTTC
TRBV18	TRBJ2-1	.	.	CASSPPLAGYNEQFF	TGTGCCAGCTCACCACCGTTGGCGGGATACAATGAGCAGTTCTTC
TRBV30	TRBJ2-5	.	TRBD2	CAWRASGPQETQYF	TGTGCCTGGAGGGCTAGCGGACCTCAAGAGACCCAGTACTTC
TRBV5-1	TRBJ1-1	few	.	CASSLAASIGEAFF	TGCGCCAGCAGCTTGGCAGCCAGTATAGGCGAAGCTTTCTTT
TRBV12-5	TRBJ2-5	few	.	CASGFGERETQYF	TGTGCTAGTGGTTTTGGGGAACGCGAGACCCAGTACTTC
TRBV7-2	TRBJ1-3	.	.	CASSLTGNTIYF	TGTGCCAGCAGCCTCACTGGAAACACCATATATTTT
TRBV15	TRBJ1-1	.	TRBD1	CATSRGQGGTEAFF	TGTGCCACCAGCAGAGGACAGGGGGGAACTGAAGCTTTCTTT
TRBV19	TRBJ2-4	once	.	CASSIVSQGKNIQYF	TGTGCCAGTAGTATAGTGTCACAGGGTAAAAACATTCAGTACTTC
TRBV5-5	TRBJ1-5	.	TRBD1	CASSRDRNQPQHF	TGTGCCAGCAGCCGGGACAGAAATCAGCCCCAGCATTTT
TRBV30	TRBJ1-1	.	.	CALGWPGAFF	TGTGCCCTCGGGTGGCCCGGAGCTTTCTTT
TRBV9	TRBJ1-5	.	.	CASSLDGYSNQPQHF	TGTGCCAGCAGCCTCGACGGATATAGCAATCAGCCCCAGCATTTT
TRBV28	TRBJ1-4	.	.	CASQAPSNEKLFF	TGTGCCAGCCAGGCTCCGTCTAATGAAAAACTGTTTTTT
TRBV9	TRBJ1-1	.	.	CASSVPPGGGTEAFF	TGTGCCAGCAGCGTCCCCCCCGGGGGAGGGACTGAAGCTTTCTTT